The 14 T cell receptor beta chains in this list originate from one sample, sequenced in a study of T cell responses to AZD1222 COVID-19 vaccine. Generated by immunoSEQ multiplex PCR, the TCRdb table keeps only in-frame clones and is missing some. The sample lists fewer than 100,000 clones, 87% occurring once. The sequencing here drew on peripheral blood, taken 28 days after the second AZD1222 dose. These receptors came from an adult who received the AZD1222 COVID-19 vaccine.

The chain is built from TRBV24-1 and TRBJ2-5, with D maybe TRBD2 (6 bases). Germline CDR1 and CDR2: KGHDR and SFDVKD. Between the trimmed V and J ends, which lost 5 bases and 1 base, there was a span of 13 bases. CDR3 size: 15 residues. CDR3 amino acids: CATSGGGLSQETQYF. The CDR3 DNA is TGTGCCACCAGTGGGGGAGGCCTGAGCCAAGAGACCCAGTACTTC.

The CDR3 reads CASSYGQSTDTQYF. CDR3 sequence (DNA): TGTGCCAGCAGTTACGGGCAGTCCACAGATACGCAGTATTTT. This chain uses TRBV6-2 or TRBV6-3 with TRBJ2-3; D remains ambiguous. The CDR3 consists of 14 residues. CDR1 is MNHEY, CDR2 SVGEGT, per germline. With 2 bases removed from V and 2 bases from J, the gap between germline ends came to 8 bases.

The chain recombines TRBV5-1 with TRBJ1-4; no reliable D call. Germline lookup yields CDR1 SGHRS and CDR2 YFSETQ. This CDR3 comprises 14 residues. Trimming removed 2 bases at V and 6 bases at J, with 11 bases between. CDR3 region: CASSLERGDEKLFF. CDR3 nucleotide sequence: TGCGCCAGCAGCTTAGAACGGGGAGATGAAAAACTGTTTTTT.

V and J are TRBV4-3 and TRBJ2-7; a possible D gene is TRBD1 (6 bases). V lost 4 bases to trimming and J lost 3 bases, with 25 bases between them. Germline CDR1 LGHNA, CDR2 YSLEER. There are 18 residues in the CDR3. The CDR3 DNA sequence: TGCGCCAGCAGCCGAGCCGGGACACCAAAACTCGGCCACTACGAGCAGTACTTC. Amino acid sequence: CASSRAGTPKLGHYEQYF.

As DNA, the CDR3 is TGTGCCAGCAGTTTATTGTCCCGACTAGCGGAGAAGCAGTACTTC. It is translated as CASSLLSRLAEKQYF. This chain uses TRBV28 with TRBJ2-7; 9 bases map to TRBD2. With 1 base clipped from V and 8 bases from J, the junction kept 9 bases outside the gene matches. The CDR3 length is 15 residues. Per the germline V gene, CDR1 is MDHEN and CDR2 is SYDVKM.

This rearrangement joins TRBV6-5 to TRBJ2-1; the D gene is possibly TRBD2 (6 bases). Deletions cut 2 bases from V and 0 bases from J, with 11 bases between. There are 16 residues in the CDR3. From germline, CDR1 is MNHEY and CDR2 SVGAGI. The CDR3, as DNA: TGTGCCAGCAGTTACGCGGGGAGAACCTCCTACAATGAGCAGTTCTTC. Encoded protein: CASSYAGRTSYNEQFF.

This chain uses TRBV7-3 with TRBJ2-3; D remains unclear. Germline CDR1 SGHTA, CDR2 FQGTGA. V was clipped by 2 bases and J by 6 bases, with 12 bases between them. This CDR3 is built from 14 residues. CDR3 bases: TGTGCCAGCAGCTTAGCTCTAGTAGAGGATACGCAGTATTTT. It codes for CASSLALVEDTQYF.

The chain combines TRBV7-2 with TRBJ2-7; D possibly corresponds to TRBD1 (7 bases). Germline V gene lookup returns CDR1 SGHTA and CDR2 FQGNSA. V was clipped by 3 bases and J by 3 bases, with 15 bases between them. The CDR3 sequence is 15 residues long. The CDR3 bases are TGTGCCAGCAGCTTTCAAGGGGGCGGGAACTACGAGCAGTACTTC. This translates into CASSFQGGGNYEQYF.

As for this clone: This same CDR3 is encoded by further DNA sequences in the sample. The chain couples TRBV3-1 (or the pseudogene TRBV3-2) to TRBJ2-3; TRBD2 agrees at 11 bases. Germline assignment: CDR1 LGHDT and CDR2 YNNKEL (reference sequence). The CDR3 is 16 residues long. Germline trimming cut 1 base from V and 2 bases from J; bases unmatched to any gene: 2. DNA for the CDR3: TGTGCCAGCAGCCAAGTTAGCGGGGGGGCCACAGATACGCAGTATTTT. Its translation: CASSQVSGGATDTQYF.

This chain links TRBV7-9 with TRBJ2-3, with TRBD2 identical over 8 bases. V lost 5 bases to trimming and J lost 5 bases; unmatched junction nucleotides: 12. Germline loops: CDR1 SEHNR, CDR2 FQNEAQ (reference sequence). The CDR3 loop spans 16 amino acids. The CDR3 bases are TGTGCCAGCAGCATACCCGGGGGGGCCGGGGGAGATACGCAGTATTTT. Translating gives CASSIPGGAGGDTQYF.

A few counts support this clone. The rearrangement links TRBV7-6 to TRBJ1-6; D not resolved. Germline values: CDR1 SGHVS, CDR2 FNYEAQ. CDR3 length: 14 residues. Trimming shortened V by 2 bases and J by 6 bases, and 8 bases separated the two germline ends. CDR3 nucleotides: TGTGCCAGCAGCTTAACCGGGCCTAATTCACCCCTCCACTTT. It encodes CASSLTGPNSPLHF.

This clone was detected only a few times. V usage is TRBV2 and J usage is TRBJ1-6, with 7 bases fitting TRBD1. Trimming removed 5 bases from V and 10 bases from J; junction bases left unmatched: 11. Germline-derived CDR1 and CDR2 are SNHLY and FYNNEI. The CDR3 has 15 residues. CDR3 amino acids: CASSYLGDRESPLHF. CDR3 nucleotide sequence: TGTGCCAGCAGTTACTTGGGAGACAGGGAGTCACCCCTCCACTTT.

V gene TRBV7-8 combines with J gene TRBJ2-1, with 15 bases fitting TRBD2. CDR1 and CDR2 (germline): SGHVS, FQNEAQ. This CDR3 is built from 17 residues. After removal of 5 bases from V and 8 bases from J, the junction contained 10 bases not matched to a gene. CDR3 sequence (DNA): TGTGCCAGCAGCACAAACCAAGGACTAGCGGGGGGGCATGAGCAGTTCTTC. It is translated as CASSTNQGLAGGHEQFF. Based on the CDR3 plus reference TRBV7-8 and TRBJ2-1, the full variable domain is GAGVSQSPRYKVAKRGQDVALRCDPISGHVSLFWYQQALGQGPEFLTYFQNEAQLDKSGLPSDRFFAERPEGSVSTLKIQRTQQEDSAVYLCASSTNQGLAGGHEQFFGPGTRLTVL.

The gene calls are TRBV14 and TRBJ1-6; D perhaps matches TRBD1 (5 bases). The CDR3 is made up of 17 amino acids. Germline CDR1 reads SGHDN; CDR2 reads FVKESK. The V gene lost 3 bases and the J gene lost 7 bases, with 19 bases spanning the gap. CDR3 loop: CASSHILARQRNSPLHF. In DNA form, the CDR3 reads TGTGCCAGCAGCCACATCCTCGCCCGACAGCGCAATTCACCCCTCCACTTT.